The 14 T cell receptor beta chains reported below all come from one sample, sequenced in a study of blood T cell repertoires in COVID-19. Only in-frame clones appear in the TCRdb table, and some are missing; sequencing was by immunoSEQ multiplex PCR. The sample shows over 120,000 clones, 75% to 90% of them seen only once. Input material: peripheral blood. These receptors all stem from a woman aged 45-65 years with acute or convalescent COVID-19.

The rearrangement uses TRBV12-3 or TRBV12-4 and TRBJ1-2, with 9 bases aligning to TRBD1. J gave up 6 bases and V 8 bases, and 7 bases lay outside the gene matches. The CDR3 has 13 residues. The DNA for the CDR3 is TGTGCCAGCCGCCCCGGGACAGGGAATGGCTACACCTTC. Its translation: CASRPGTGNGYTF.

This chain links TRBV6-5 with TRBJ2-7; 9 bases are a match to TRBD1. Germline CDR1 MNHEY, CDR2 SVGAGI. J lost 1 base, V lost 5 bases, and 6 bases had no gene match. The CDR3 loop spans 15 amino acids. The DNA of the CDR3 is TGTGCCAGCAGTCTTGCCGGGACAGGGTCCTACGAGCAGTACTTC. Its translation is CASSLAGTGSYEQYF.

The rearrangement links TRBV2 to TRBJ1-6; weak D call: TRBD1 (5 bases). CDR3 length equals 15 residues. Deletions cut 6 bases from V and 11 bases from J, with 20 bases between. The germline V gene encodes CDR1 SNHLY and CDR2 FYNNEI. The CDR3 region is CASSEQTRGLAPLHF. The CDR3 DNA reads as TGTGCCAGCAGCGAACAAACAAGGGGTCTGGCACCCCTCCACTTT.

The chain is built from TRBV6-5 and TRBJ1-1; 8 nucleotides align to TRBD1. V lost 0 bases and J lost 4; bases outside the gene matches: 7. The CDR3 is 16 residues long. Looked up from germline, CDR1 is MNHEY and CDR2 is SVGAGI. This chain's CDR3 is CASSYSRTGKGTEAFF. CDR3 in DNA: TGTGCCAGCAGTTACTCAAGGACAGGGAAAGGCACTGAAGCTTTCTTT.

The chain carries TRBV19 and TRBJ2-7; a weak D match, TRBD2 (5 bases). With 7 bases removed from V and 2 bases from J, the gap between germline ends came to 15 bases. The CDR3 is 14 amino acids. The germline V gene encodes CDR1 LNHDA and CDR2 SQIVND (reference sequence). This CDR3 is CASTSGPYAYEQYF. The CDR3 nucleotides are TGTGCCAGTACCAGCGGACCTTATGCCTACGAGCAGTACTTC.

CDR3 in amino acids: CASSQEELGSSYEQYF. For the CDR3, the DNA is TGTGCCAGCAGCCAAGAAGAACTGGGGAGCTCCTACGAGCAGTACTTC. The chain recombines TRBV4-2 with TRBJ2-7; D might be TRBD2 (5 bases). There are 16 residues in the CDR3. The germline V and J ends were trimmed by 0 bases and 0 bases, with 12 bases remaining between them. CDR1 and CDR2 from the germline V gene are LGHNA and YNFKEQ.

The chain joins TRBV7-3 to TRBJ2-7; TRBD2 matches 11 bases. The CDR3 consists of 14 residues. Germline V gene sequence: CDR1 SGHTA, CDR2 FQGTGA. Trimming removed 5 bases from V and 2 bases from J; junction bases left unmatched: 2. CDR3 protein: CASSPLAGAYEQYF. The CDR3 DNA follows: TGTGCCAGCAGCCCACTAGCGGGGGCCTACGAGCAGTACTTC. Filled out from reference TRBV7-3 and TRBJ2-7, the complete variable domain reads GAGVSQTPSNKVTEKGKYVELRCDPISGHTALYWYRQSLGQGPEFLIYFQGTGAADDSGLPNDRFFAVRPEGSVSTLKIQRTERGDSAVYLCASSPLAGAYEQYFGPGTRLTVT.

The chain joins TRBV10-1 to TRBJ2-1; D might be TRBD1 (5 bases). Germline CDR1 and CDR2: WNHNN and SYGVQD (reference sequence). The V gene lost 4 bases and the J gene lost 6 bases, with 22 bases spanning the gap. This CDR3 has 17 residues. For the CDR3, the DNA is TGCGCCAGCAGTGGGCGTCTGGGGCCCGGCAGGAGCAATGAGCAGTTCTTC. This sequence encodes CASSGRLGPGRSNEQFF.

This clone was recorded once. The chain carries TRBV10-3 and TRBJ2-7, with 7 nucleotides matching TRBD1. Germline loops: CDR1 ENHRY, CDR2 SYGVKD. The CDR3 runs to 14 residues. Trimming took 8 bases from V and 4 from J; bases not matched to a gene: 11. This chain's CDR3 is CAIQPTGRGYEQYF. CDR3 DNA sequence: TGTGCCATCCAACCGACAGGGAGAGGGTACGAGCAGTACTTC.

V gene TRBV15 combines with J gene TRBJ1-3; D unclear. Trimming took 0 bases from V and 0 from J, leaving 9 bases between them. This CDR3 comprises 16 residues. CDR1 is LNHNV, CDR2 YYDKDF, per germline (reference sequence). CDR3 sequence (DNA): TGTGCCACCAGCAGAGATATTACAGCCTCTGGAAACACCATATATTTT. Translated: CATSRDITASGNTIYF.

The V call is TRBV14, the J call TRBJ2-2, with TRBD2 identical over 7 bases. Germline trimming cut 4 bases from V and 5 bases from J; bases unmatched to any gene: 13. Germline V gives CDR1 SGHDN, CDR2 FVKESK. The CDR3 is 17 amino acids. The CDR3 sequence is CASSLGRLLASTGELFF. In nucleotides, the CDR3 is TGTGCCAGCAGCCTGGGCCGATTACTAGCGTCAACCGGGGAGCTGTTTTTT. Using reference TRBV14 and TRBJ2-2 for the parts outside the CDR3, the full variable domain is EAGVTQFPSHSVIEKGQTVTLRCDPISGHDNLYWYRRVMGKEIKFLLHFVKESKQDESGMPNNRFLAERTGGTYSTLKVQPAELEDSGVYFCASSLGRLLASTGELFFGEGSRLTVL.

This clone was detected only once. J is TRBJ1-5 and V is TRBV18; no reliable D call. The germline CDR1 and CDR2 sequences are KGHSH and LQKENI. The CDR3 extends over 15 amino acids. With 3 bases removed from V and 6 bases from J, the gap between germline ends came to 15 bases. The CDR3 here is CASSPQSEGGQPQHF. CDR3 in DNA: TGTGCCAGCTCACCTCAGTCCGAGGGCGGTCAGCCCCAGCATTTT. Looking up the rest from reference TRBV18 and TRBJ1-5 gives the full variable domain: NAGVMQNPRHLVRRRGQEARLRCSPMKGHSHVYWYRQLPEEGLKFMVYLQKENIIDESGMPKERFSAEFPKEGPSILRIQQVVRGDSAAYFCASSPQSEGGQPQHFGDGTRLSIL.

The chain has TRBV30 and TRBJ1-4; no clear D. CDR1 GTSNPN and CDR2 SVGIG come from the germline V gene (reference sequence). CDR3 length: 11 amino acids. V was shortened by 4 bases and J by 4 bases, with 4 bases between the two germline ends. The CDR3, as DNA: TGTGCCTGGACGGGTAATGAAAAACTGTTTTTT. Translated, it gives CAWTGNEKLFF.

V gene TRBV6-5 combines with J gene TRBJ2-1, with D possibly being TRBD1 (5 bases). This CDR3 contains 11 residues. Germline V CDR1 and CDR2: MNHEY, SVGAGI. Deletions cut 6 bases from V and 6 bases from J, with 6 bases between. The CDR3 sequence is CASRTVNEQFF. CDR3 DNA: TGTGCCAGCAGGACAGTCAATGAGCAGTTCTTC.